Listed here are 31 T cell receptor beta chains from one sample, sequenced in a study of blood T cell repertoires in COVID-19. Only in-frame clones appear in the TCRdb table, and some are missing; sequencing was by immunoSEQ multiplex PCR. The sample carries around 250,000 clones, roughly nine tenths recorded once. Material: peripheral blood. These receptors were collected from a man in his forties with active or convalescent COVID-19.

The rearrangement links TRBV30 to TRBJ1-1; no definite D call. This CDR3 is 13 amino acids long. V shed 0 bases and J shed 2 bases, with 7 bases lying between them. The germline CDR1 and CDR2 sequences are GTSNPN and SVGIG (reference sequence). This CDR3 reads CAWSVQLNTEAFF. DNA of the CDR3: TGTGCCTGGAGTGTACAGCTAAACACTGAAGCTTTCTTT.

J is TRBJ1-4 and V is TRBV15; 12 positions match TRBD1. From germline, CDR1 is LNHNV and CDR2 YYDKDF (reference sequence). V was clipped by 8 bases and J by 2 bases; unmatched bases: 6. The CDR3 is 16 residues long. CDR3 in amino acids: CATLRDRGLTNEKLFF. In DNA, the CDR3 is TGTGCCACCCTGCGGGACAGGGGGCTCACTAATGAAAAACTGTTTTTT.

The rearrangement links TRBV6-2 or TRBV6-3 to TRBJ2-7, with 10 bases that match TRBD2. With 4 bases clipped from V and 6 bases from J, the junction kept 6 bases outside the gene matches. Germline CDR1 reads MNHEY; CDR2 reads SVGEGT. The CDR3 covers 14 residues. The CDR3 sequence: CASSSYSGRGEQYF. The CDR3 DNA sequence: TGTGCCAGCAGTTCTTACAGCGGGAGGGGCGAGCAGTACTTC.

The CDR3 DNA reads TGTGCCAGCACTAAAAGGGAGGATTACACCTTC. Translation: CASTKREDYTF. This chain links TRBV7-9 with TRBJ1-2; D not resolved. Trimming removed 7 bases from V and 11 bases from J, with 14 bases in between. This CDR3 is 11 amino acids long. The germline V gene has CDR1 SEHNR and CDR2 FQNEAQ (reference sequence).

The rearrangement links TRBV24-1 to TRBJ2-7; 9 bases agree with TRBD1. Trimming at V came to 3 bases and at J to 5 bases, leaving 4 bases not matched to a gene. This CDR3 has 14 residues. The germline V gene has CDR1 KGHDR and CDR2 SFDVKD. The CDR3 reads CATSDLGQGNEQYF. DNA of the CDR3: TGTGCCACCAGTGATCTGGGACAGGGTAACGAGCAGTACTTC.

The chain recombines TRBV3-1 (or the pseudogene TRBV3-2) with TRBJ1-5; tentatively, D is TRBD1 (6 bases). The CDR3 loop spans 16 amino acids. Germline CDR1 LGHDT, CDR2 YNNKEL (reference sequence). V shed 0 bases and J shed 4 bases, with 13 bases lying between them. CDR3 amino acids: CASSQDSSGTNQPQHF. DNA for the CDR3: TGTGCCAGCAGCCAAGATTCCTCCGGGACAAATCAGCCCCAGCATTTT.

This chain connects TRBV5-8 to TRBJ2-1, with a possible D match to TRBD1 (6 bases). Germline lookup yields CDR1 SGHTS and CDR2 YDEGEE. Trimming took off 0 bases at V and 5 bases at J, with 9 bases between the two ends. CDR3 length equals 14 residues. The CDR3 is CASSLVRTDNEQFF. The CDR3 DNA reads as TGTGCCAGCAGCTTGGTCCGGACAGACAATGAGCAGTTCTTC.

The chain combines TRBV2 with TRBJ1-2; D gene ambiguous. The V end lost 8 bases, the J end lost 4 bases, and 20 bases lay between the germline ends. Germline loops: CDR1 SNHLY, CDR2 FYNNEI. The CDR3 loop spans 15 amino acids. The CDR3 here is CASFLGGVVGYGYTF. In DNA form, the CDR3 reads TGTGCCAGCTTTCTCGGCGGAGTAGTGGGCTATGGCTACACCTTC.

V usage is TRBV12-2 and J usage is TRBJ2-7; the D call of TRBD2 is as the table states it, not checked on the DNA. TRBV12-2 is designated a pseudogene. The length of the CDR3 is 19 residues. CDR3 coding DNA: TGTGCAAGTCGCTTAGTCGACCGGGGGACTAGCGGGATCCTGTACGAGCAGTACTTC. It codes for CASRLVDRGTSGILYEQYF.

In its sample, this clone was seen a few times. The chain's CDR3 is CASSSATSSDEQFF. CDR3 bases: TGTGCCAGCAGTTCGGCGACTAGTTCCGATGAGCAGTTCTTC. V usage is TRBV6-5 and J usage is TRBJ2-1; tentatively, D is TRBD2 (6 bases). Between the trimmed V and J ends, which lost 4 bases and 8 bases, there was a span of 15 bases. Germline V gives CDR1 MNHEY, CDR2 SVGAGI. This CDR3 contains 14 residues.

The CDR3 protein is CSVETGEMDEKLFF. The CDR3 DNA sequence: TGCAGCGTCGAGACAGGGGAAATGGATGAAAAACTGTTTTTT. J is TRBJ1-4 and V is TRBV29-1; 8 bases line up with TRBD1. CDR1 and CDR2 from the germline V gene are SQVTM and ANQGSEA. CDR3 length: 14 amino acids. The trim removed 6 bases at V and 6 bases at J, leaving 9 bases unmatched.

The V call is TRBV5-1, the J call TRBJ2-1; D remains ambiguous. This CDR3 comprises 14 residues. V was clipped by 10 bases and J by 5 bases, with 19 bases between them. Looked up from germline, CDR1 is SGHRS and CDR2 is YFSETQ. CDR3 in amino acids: CASSPTPEHNEQFF. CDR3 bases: TGCGCCTCGTCCCCCACACCAGAACACAATGAGCAGTTCTTC.

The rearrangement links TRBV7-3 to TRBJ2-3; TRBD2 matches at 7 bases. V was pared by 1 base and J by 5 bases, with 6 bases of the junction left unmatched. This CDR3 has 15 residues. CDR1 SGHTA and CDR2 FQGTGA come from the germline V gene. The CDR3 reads CASSLMGTMGDTQYF. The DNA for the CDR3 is TGTGCCAGCAGCTTAATGGGGACTATGGGAGATACGCAGTATTTT. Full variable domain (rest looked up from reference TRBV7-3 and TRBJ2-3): GAGVSQTPSNKVTEKGKYVELRCDPISGHTALYWYRQSLGQGPEFLIYFQGTGAADDSGLPNDRFFAVRPEGSVSTLKIQRTERGDSAVYLCASSLMGTMGDTQYFGPGTRLTVL.

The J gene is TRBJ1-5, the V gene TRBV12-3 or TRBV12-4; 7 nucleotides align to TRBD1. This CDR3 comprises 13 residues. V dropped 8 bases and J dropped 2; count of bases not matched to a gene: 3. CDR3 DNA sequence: TGTGCCAGCCGCAGGGGGGGCAATCAGCCCCAGCATTTT. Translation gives CASRRGGNQPQHF.

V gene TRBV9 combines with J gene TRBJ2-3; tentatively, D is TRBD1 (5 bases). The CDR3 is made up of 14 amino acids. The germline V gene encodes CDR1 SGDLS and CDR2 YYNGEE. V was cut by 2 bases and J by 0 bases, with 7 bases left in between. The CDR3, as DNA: TGTGCCAGCAGCGTGGGGCCCAGCACAGATACGCAGTATTTT. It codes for CASSVGPSTDTQYF.

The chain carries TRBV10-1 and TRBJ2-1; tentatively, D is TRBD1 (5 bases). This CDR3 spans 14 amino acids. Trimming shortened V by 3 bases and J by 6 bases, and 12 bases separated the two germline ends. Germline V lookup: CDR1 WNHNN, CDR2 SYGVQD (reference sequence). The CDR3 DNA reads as TGCGCCAGCAGTGAAATCCCTAGGGGCAATGAGCAGTTCTTC. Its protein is CASSEIPRGNEQFF.

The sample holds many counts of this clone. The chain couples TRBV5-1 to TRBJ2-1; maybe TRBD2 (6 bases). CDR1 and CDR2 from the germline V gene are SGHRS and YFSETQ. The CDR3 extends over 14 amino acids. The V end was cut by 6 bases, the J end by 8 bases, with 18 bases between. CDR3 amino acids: CASTQELATHEQFF. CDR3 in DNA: TGCGCCAGCACCCAGGAGCTAGCGACTCATGAGCAGTTCTTC. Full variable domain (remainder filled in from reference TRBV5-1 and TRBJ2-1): KAGVTQTPRYLIKTRGQQVTLSCSPISGHRSVSWYQQTPGQGLQFLFEYFSETQRNKGNFPGRFSGRQFSNSRSEMNVSTLELGDSALYLCASTQELATHEQFFGPGTRLTVL.

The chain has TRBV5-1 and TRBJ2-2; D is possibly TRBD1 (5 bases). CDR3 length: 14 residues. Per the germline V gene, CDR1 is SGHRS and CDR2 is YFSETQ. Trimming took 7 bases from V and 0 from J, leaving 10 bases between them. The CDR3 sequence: CASETQANTGELFF. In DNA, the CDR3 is TGCGCCAGCGAGACACAGGCGAACACCGGGGAGCTGTTTTTT.

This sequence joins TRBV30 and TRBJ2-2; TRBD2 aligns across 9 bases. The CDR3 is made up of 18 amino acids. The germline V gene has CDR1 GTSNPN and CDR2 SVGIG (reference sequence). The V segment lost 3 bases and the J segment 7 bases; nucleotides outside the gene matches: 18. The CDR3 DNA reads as TGTGCCTGGAGGCCCATCACCGCTAGCGGGAATTCGGGCGGGGAGCTGTTTTTT. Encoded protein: CAWRPITASGNSGGELFF.

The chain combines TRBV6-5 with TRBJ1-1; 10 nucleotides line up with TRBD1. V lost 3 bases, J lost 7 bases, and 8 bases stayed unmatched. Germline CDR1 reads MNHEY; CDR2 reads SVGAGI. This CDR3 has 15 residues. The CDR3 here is CASSYLLTGGLEAFF. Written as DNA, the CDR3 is TGTGCCAGCAGTTATCTATTGACAGGGGGCCTTGAAGCTTTCTTT.

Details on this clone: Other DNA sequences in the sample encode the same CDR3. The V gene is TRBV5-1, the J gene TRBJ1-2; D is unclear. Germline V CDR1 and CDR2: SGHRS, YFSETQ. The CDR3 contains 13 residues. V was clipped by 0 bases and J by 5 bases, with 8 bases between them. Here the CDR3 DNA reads TGCGCCAGCAGCTTGGGGCAGGTTTATGGCTACACCTTC. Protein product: CASSLGQVYGYTF.

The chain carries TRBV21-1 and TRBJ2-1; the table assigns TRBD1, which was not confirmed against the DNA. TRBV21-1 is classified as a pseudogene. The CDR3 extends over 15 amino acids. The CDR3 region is CASSTGQGASNEQFF. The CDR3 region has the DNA TGTGCCAGCAGTACCGGACAGGGGGCGTCGAATGAGCAGTTCTTC.

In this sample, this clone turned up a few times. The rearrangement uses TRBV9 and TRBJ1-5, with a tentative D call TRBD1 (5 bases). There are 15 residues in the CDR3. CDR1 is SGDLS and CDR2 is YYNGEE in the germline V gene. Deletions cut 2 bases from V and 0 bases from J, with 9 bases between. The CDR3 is CASSVGGNSNQPQHF. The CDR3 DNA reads TGTGCCAGCAGCGTGGGGGGGAATAGCAATCAGCCCCAGCATTTT.

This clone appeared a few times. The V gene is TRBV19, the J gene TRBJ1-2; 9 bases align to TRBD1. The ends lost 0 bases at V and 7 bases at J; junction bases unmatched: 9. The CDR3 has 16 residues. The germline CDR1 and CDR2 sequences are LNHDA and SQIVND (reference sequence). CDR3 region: CASSIDLEDRGRGYTF. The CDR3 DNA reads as TGTGCCAGTAGTATAGATCTCGAGGACAGGGGTCGTGGCTACACCTTC.

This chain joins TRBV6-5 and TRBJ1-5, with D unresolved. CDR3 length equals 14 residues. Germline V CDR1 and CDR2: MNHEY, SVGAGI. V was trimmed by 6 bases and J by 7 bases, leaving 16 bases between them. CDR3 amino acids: CASSLSDGRQPQHF. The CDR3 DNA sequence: TGTGCCAGCAGCTTATCAGACGGGAGGCAGCCCCAGCATTTT.

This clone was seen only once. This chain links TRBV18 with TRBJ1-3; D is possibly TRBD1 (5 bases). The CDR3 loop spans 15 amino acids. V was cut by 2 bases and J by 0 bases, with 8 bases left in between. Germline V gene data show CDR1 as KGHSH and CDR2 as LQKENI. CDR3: CASSPWGDSGNTIYF. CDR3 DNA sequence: TGTGCCAGCTCACCATGGGGGGACTCTGGAAACACCATATATTTT.

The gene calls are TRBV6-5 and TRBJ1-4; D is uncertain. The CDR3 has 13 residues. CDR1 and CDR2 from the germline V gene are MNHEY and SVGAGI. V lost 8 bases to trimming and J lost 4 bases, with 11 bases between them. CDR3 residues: CASSVNINEKLFF. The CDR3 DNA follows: TGTGCCAGCTCGGTCAATATTAATGAAAAACTGTTTTTT.

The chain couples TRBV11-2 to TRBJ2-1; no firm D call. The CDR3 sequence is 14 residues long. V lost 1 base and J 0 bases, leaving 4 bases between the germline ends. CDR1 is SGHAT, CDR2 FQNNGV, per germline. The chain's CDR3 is CASSLASSYNEQFF. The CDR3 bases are TGTGCCAGCAGCTTAGCTAGCTCCTACAATGAGCAGTTCTTC.

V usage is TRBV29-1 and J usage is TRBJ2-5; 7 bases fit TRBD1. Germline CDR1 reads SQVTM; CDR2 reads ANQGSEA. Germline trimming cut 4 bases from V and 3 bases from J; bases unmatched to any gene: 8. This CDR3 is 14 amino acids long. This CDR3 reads CSVARTGPEETQYF. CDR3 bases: TGCAGCGTTGCGCGGACAGGCCCTGAAGAGACCCAGTACTTC.

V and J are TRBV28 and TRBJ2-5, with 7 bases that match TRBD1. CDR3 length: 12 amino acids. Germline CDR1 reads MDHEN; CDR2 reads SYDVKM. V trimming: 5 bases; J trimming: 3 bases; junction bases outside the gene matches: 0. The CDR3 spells CASSQGEETQYF. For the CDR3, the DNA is TGTGCCAGCAGTCAGGGGGAAGAGACCCAGTACTTC.

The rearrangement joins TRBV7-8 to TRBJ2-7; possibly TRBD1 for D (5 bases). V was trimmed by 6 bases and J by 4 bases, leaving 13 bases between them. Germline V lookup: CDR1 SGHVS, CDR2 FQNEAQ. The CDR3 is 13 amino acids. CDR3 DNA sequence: TGTGCCAGCAGTAAAATCCAGGGTTACGAGCAGTACTTC. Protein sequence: CASSKIQGYEQYF.